Listed below are T cell receptor beta chains from one sample, sequenced in a study of cytomegalovirus exposure and HLA in healthy donors. Here immunoSEQ multiplex PCR was the method, and the copy in TCRdb shows in-frame clones only, minus some. The sample includes 85,000 to 110,000 clones, 60% to 70% of them seen just once. What was sequenced was PBMCs. The receptors shown here come from a woman aged 50 to 65 in good health and CMV-seronegative. Both conserved end residues are part of each CDR3. A D gene is named only where the DNA matches it firmly. Some rows mark clone size as missing; the rest say once, few, many or name a class of expanded clone.

abundance: -
v_gene: TRBV7-6
d_gene: TRBD2
j_gene: TRBJ2-3
CDR3nt: TGTGCCAGCAGCTTAGGGATGACTAGCGGGAGGTTTACAGATACGCAGTATTTT
CDR3aa: CASSLGMTSGRFTDTQYF

abundance: -
v_gene: TRBV6-1
d_gene: -
j_gene: TRBJ2-1
CDR3nt: TGTGCCAGCAGTGAGTCCCCCGCTAGACACAATGAGCAGTTCTTC
CDR3aa: CASSESPARHNEQFF

abundance: -
v_gene: TRBV5-4
d_gene: TRBD1
j_gene: TRBJ2-7
CDR3nt: TGTGCCAGCAGCCAGCCGGGACAGGGTGACGAGCAGTACTTC
CDR3aa: CASSQPGQGDEQYF

abundance: -
v_gene: TRBV10-3
d_gene: -
j_gene: TRBJ2-2
CDR3nt: TGTGCCATCAGTGGTCCGGGGCGCGGGGACACCGGGGAGCTGTTTTTT
CDR3aa: CAISGPGRGDTGELFF

abundance: -
v_gene: TRBV18
d_gene: TRBD1
j_gene: TRBJ2-7
CDR3nt: TGTGCCAGCTCACCACCTTCCGGACAGGTGAGCTCCTACGAGCAGTACTTC
CDR3aa: CASSPPSGQVSSYEQYF

abundance: -
v_gene: TRBV4-3
d_gene: -
j_gene: TRBJ1-4
CDR3nt: TGCGCCAGCAGCTTCGACAGTTGGAGTGAAAAACTGTTTTTT
CDR3aa: CASSFDSWSEKLFF

abundance: -
v_gene: TRBV28
d_gene: -
j_gene: TRBJ1-2
CDR3nt: TGTGCCAGCAGTTCCGAGCAGGTCTCTAACTATGGCTACACCTTC
CDR3aa: CASSSEQVSNYGYTF

abundance: -
v_gene: TRBV4-1
d_gene: -
j_gene: TRBJ2-7
CDR3nt: TGCGCCAGCAGCGAAGACCAGGGCTACGAGCAGTACTTC
CDR3aa: CASSEDQGYEQYF

abundance: -
v_gene: TRBV19
d_gene: TRBD1
j_gene: TRBJ1-4
CDR3nt: TGTGCCAGTAGTACAGGACAGGCCACGGGTGAAAAACTGTTTTTT
CDR3aa: CASSTGQATGEKLFF

abundance: -
v_gene: TRBV5-4
d_gene: -
j_gene: TRBJ2-5
CDR3nt: TGTGCCAGCAGCTTGGGACTAGGGGTCGAGACCCAGTACTTC
CDR3aa: CASSLGLGVETQYF

abundance: -
v_gene: TRBV6-5
d_gene: TRBD2
j_gene: TRBJ2-3
CDR3nt: TGTGCCAGCAGTTACTCGGCCCCGGGACTAGCAGATACGCAGTATTTT
CDR3aa: CASSYSAPGLADTQYF

abundance: once
v_gene: TRBV4-1
d_gene: -
j_gene: TRBJ2-4
CDR3nt: TGCGCCAGCAGCCAACCCGGGGGTAAAAACATTCAGTACTTC
CDR3aa: CASSQPGGKNIQYF

abundance: few
v_gene: TRBV5-6
d_gene: TRBD1
j_gene: TRBJ2-7
CDR3nt: TGTGCCAGCAGCCGCGCCCGGGACAGGGGACTTAAGTCCTACGAGCAGTACTTC
CDR3aa: CASSRARDRGLKSYEQYF

abundance: -
v_gene: TRBV28
d_gene: -
j_gene: TRBJ2-3
CDR3nt: TGTGCCAGCAGACGGGAGTTGGTCACAGATACGCAGTATTTT
CDR3aa: CASRRELVTDTQYF

abundance: -
v_gene: TRBV10-3
d_gene: TRBD2
j_gene: TRBJ2-1
CDR3nt: TGTGCCATCAGCGCCCCCGGGACTAGCGGTCCGAAACAGTTCTTC
CDR3aa: CAISAPGTSGPKQFF

abundance: -
v_gene: TRBV19
d_gene: TRBD1
j_gene: TRBJ2-2
CDR3nt: TGTGCCAGTAGTCGTTGGACAGGAAGAAACACCGGGGAGCTGTTTTTT
CDR3aa: CASSRWTGRNTGELFF

abundance: -
v_gene: TRBV19
d_gene: TRBD1
j_gene: TRBJ2-3
CDR3nt: TGTGCCAGTAGCCTTAAGAAGACAGGGGCAGATACGCAGTATTTT
CDR3aa: CASSLKKTGADTQYF

abundance: -
v_gene: TRBV2
d_gene: -
j_gene: TRBJ2-5
CDR3nt: TGTGCCAGCAGTCTACAGTTTCGTGGGGAGACCCAGTACTTC
CDR3aa: CASSLQFRGETQYF

abundance: -
v_gene: TRBV25-1
d_gene: TRBD2
j_gene: TRBJ2-7
CDR3nt: TGTGCCAGCATGAGCGGGAGGAGGGGTGAGCAGTACTTC
CDR3aa: CASMSGRRGEQYF

abundance: few
v_gene: TRBV5-1
d_gene: -
j_gene: TRBJ2-5
CDR3nt: TGCGCCAGCAGCGGATCCGGGACACCTCAAGAGACCCAGTACTTC
CDR3aa: CASSGSGTPQETQYF

abundance: few
v_gene: TRBV6-5
d_gene: -
j_gene: TRBJ2-3
CDR3nt: TGTGCCAGCAGCTCGGCAGGGGCAGATACGCAGTATTTT
CDR3aa: CASSSAGADTQYF

abundance: few
v_gene: TRBV7-2
d_gene: -
j_gene: TRBJ2-7
CDR3nt: TGTGCCAGCACCCACCCCGGGAGCTCCTACGAGCAGTACTTC
CDR3aa: CASTHPGSSYEQYF

abundance: -
v_gene: TRBV12-5
d_gene: TRBD1
j_gene: TRBJ2-1
CDR3nt: TGTGCTAGTGGTTTGCTCATTGGACAGGGGCCACCCAATGAGCAGTTCTTC
CDR3aa: CASGLLIGQGPPNEQFF

abundance: few
v_gene: TRBV6-1
d_gene: TRBD1
j_gene: TRBJ2-7
CDR3nt: TGTGCCAGCAGTGGACGAGGACAGGGAGGTCCAGTGTGGGAGCAGTACTTC
CDR3aa: CASSGRGQGGPVWEQYF

abundance: -
v_gene: TRBV28
d_gene: TRBD2
j_gene: TRBJ2-7
CDR3nt: TGTGCCAGCAGTAGCGGGAGTGCCCAGTACGAGCAGTACTTC
CDR3aa: CASSSGSAQYEQYF

abundance: -
v_gene: TRBV7-2
d_gene: -
j_gene: TRBJ1-4
CDR3nt: TGTGCCAGCAGCTTGACAGGTCCCACGAATGAAAAACTGTTTTTT
CDR3aa: CASSLTGPTNEKLFF

abundance: -
v_gene: TRBV19
d_gene: TRBD2
j_gene: TRBJ2-3
CDR3nt: TGTGCCAGTAGTAAATATCTAGCGGGGGGGTTAGGCACAGATACGCAGTATTTT
CDR3aa: CASSKYLAGGLGTDTQYF

abundance: once
v_gene: TRBV19
d_gene: -
j_gene: TRBJ2-3
CDR3nt: TGTGCCAGTAGTATCCGACACACAGATACGCAGTATTTT
CDR3aa: CASSIRHTDTQYF

abundance: few
v_gene: TRBV30
d_gene: -
j_gene: TRBJ2-5
CDR3nt: TGTGCCTGGACGGAGCAAATCGAAGAGACCCAGTACTTC
CDR3aa: CAWTEQIEETQYF

abundance: -
v_gene: TRBV5-4
d_gene: TRBD2
j_gene: TRBJ2-7
CDR3nt: TGTGCCAGCAGCTTGCGACTAGCGGGAGCCGAGCAGTACTTC
CDR3aa: CASSLRLAGAEQYF

abundance: -
v_gene: TRBV7-8
d_gene: -
j_gene: TRBJ2-2
CDR3nt: TGTGCCAGCAGCTTCGACAGAAGAGGAAACACCGGGGAGCTGTTTTTT
CDR3aa: CASSFDRRGNTGELFF

abundance: few
v_gene: TRBV7-9
d_gene: -
j_gene: TRBJ1-5
CDR3nt: TGTGCCAGCAGCTTAGCCCAACAGCCCCAGCATTTT
CDR3aa: CASSLAQQPQHF

abundance: few
v_gene: TRBV15
d_gene: -
j_gene: TRBJ2-1
CDR3nt: TGTGCCACCAGCAGACAGGCACAGGGCGGTAAGCAGTTCTTC
CDR3aa: CATSRQAQGGKQFF

abundance: -
v_gene: TRBV6-5
d_gene: -
j_gene: TRBJ1-2
CDR3nt: TGTGCCAGCAGGGGGACACGGGGATACTATGGCTACACCTTC
CDR3aa: CASRGTRGYYGYTF

abundance: -
v_gene: TRBV7-9
d_gene: -
j_gene: TRBJ2-1
CDR3nt: TGTGCCAGCAGCTTAGGGGGGGTTTACAATGAGCAGTTCTTC
CDR3aa: CASSLGGVYNEQFF

abundance: -
v_gene: TRBV7-2
d_gene: TRBD2
j_gene: TRBJ2-1
CDR3nt: TGTGCCAGCAGCCTCCCCGGACTAGCGGGAAGTAATGAGCAGTTCTTC
CDR3aa: CASSLPGLAGSNEQFF

abundance: -
v_gene: TRBV6-5
d_gene: TRBD2
j_gene: TRBJ2-3
CDR3nt: TGTGCCAGCAGAGGGCTAGCGGGGAACGCAGATACGCAGTATTTT
CDR3aa: CASRGLAGNADTQYF

abundance: -
v_gene: TRBV11-3
d_gene: -
j_gene: TRBJ2-2
CDR3nt: TGTGCCAGCAGCTTAGACAGGGGACAAACATTTAACACCGGGGAGCTGTTTTTT
CDR3aa: CASSLDRGQTFNTGELFF

abundance: -
v_gene: TRBV5-1
d_gene: -
j_gene: TRBJ2-2
CDR3nt: TGCGCCAGCAGCTTGACTTACACCGGGGAGCTGTTTTTT
CDR3aa: CASSLTYTGELFF

abundance: once
v_gene: TRBV6-5
d_gene: TRBD1
j_gene: TRBJ2-4
CDR3nt: TGTGCCAGCAGTTACGGTCAGGGGGCGGACAAAAACATTCAGTACTTC
CDR3aa: CASSYGQGADKNIQYF

abundance: few
v_gene: TRBV15
d_gene: -
j_gene: TRBJ2-1
CDR3nt: TGTGCCACCAGCAGAGGGACTGGCCCTGACAATGAGCAGTTCTTC
CDR3aa: CATSRGTGPDNEQFF

abundance: -
v_gene: TRBV5-1
d_gene: -
j_gene: TRBJ1-1
CDR3nt: TGCGCCAGCAGAACTACAGGGCTGACCCCCACTGAAGCTTTCTTT
CDR3aa: CASRTTGLTPTEAFF

abundance: few
v_gene: TRBV5-1
d_gene: TRBD1
j_gene: TRBJ2-3
CDR3nt: TGCGCCAGCAGCCAACAGGGGTCAGATACGCAGTATTTT
CDR3aa: CASSQQGSDTQYF

abundance: -
v_gene: TRBV7-2
d_gene: -
j_gene: TRBJ2-1
CDR3nt: TGTGCCAGCAGCTTAATGGGGGCCGTGGGCAATGAGCAGTTCTTC
CDR3aa: CASSLMGAVGNEQFF

abundance: -
v_gene: TRBV25-1
d_gene: -
j_gene: TRBJ1-6
CDR3nt: TGTGCCAGCAGTGAGAGGGCCAATTCACCCCTCCACTTT
CDR3aa: CASSERANSPLHF

abundance: -
v_gene: TRBV6-1
d_gene: TRBD1
j_gene: TRBJ1-1
CDR3nt: TGTGCCAGCAATAAGGGACAGGGGGGTGCTGAAGCTTTCTTT
CDR3aa: CASNKGQGGAEAFF

abundance: -
v_gene: TRBV5-1
d_gene: TRBD2
j_gene: TRBJ2-1
CDR3nt: TGCGCCAGCAGCTTAGGACTAGCGGGGCCCAATGAGCAGTTCTTC
CDR3aa: CASSLGLAGPNEQFF

abundance: -
v_gene: TRBV6-6
d_gene: TRBD1
j_gene: TRBJ2-7
CDR3nt: TGTGCCAGCACCAACGCGGACAGGGTGTACGAGCAGTACTTC
CDR3aa: CASTNADRVYEQYF

abundance: once
v_gene: TRBV6-5
d_gene: TRBD1
j_gene: TRBJ1-4
CDR3nt: TGTGCCAGCAGTACCCGACAGGGCGGAAAACTGTTTTTT
CDR3aa: CASSTRQGGKLFF

abundance: -
v_gene: TRBV7-2
d_gene: TRBD2
j_gene: TRBJ2-5
CDR3nt: TGTGCCAGCAGCCCTCTAGCGGGAGGGATGGAAGAGACCCAGTACTTC
CDR3aa: CASSPLAGGMEETQYF

abundance: few
v_gene: TRBV18
d_gene: TRBD1
j_gene: TRBJ2-7
CDR3nt: TGTGCCAGCTCCCACAGGGGGATCATCGAGCAGTACTTC
CDR3aa: CASSHRGIIEQYF

abundance: -
v_gene: TRBV5-8
d_gene: -
j_gene: TRBJ2-1
CDR3nt: TGTGCCAGCAGCCCTCCAGGGGCGCTTATCAATGAGCAGTTCTTC
CDR3aa: CASSPPGALINEQFF

abundance: few
v_gene: TRBV21-1
d_gene: -
j_gene: TRBJ2-5
CDR3nt: TGTGCCAGCAGCACGAGGACAGGGCCCGGGCAAGAGACCCAGTACTTC
CDR3aa: CASSTRTGPGQETQYF

abundance: -
v_gene: TRBV6-4
d_gene: TRBD1
j_gene: TRBJ1-2
CDR3nt: TGTGCCAGCAAAAGGGACAGGGTTGACTATGGCTACACCTTC
CDR3aa: CASKRDRVDYGYTF